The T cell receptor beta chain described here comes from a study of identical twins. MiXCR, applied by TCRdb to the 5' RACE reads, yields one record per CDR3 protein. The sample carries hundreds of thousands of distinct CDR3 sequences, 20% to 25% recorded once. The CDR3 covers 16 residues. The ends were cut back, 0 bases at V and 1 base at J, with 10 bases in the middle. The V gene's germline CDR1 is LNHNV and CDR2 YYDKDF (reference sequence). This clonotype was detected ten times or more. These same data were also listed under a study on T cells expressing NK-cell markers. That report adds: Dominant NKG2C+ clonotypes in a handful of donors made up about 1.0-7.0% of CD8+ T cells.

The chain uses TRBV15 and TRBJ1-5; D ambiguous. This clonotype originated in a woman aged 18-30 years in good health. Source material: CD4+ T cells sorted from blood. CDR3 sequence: CATSREKGASNQPQHF. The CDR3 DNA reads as TGTGCCACCAGCAGAGAAAAGGGTGCGAGCAATCAGCCCCAGCATTTT.